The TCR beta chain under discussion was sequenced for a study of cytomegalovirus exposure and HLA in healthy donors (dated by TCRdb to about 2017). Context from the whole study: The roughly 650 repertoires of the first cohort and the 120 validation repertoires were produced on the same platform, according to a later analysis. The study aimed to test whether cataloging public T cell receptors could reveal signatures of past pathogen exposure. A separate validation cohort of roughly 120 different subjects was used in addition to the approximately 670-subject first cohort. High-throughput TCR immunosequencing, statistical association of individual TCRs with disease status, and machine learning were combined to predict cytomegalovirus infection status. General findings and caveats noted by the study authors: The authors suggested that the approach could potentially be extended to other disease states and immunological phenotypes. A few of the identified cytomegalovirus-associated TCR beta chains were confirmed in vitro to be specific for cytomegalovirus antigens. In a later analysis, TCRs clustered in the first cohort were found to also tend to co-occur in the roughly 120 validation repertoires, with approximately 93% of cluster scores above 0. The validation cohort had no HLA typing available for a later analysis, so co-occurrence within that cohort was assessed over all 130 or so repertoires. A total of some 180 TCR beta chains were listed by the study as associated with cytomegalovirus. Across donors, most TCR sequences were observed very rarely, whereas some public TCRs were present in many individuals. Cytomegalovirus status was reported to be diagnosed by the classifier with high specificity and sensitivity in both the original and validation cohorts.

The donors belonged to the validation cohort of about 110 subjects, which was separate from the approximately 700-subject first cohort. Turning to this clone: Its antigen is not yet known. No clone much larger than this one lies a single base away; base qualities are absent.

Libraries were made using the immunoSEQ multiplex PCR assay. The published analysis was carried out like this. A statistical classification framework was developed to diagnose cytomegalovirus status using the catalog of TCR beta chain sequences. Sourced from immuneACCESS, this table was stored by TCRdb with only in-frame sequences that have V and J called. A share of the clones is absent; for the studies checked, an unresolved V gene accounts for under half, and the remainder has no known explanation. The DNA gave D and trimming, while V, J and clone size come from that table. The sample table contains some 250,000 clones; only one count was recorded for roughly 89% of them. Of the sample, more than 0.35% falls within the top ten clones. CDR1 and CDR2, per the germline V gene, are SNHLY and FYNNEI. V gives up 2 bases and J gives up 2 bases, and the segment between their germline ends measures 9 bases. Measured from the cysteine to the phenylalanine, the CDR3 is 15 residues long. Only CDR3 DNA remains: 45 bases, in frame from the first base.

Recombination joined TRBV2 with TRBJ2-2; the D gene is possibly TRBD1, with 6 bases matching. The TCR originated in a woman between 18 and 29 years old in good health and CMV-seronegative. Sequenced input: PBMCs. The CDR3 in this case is CASSERRGNTGELFF. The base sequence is TGTGCCAGCAGTGAACGCAGGGGAAACACCGGGGAGCTGTTTTTT.